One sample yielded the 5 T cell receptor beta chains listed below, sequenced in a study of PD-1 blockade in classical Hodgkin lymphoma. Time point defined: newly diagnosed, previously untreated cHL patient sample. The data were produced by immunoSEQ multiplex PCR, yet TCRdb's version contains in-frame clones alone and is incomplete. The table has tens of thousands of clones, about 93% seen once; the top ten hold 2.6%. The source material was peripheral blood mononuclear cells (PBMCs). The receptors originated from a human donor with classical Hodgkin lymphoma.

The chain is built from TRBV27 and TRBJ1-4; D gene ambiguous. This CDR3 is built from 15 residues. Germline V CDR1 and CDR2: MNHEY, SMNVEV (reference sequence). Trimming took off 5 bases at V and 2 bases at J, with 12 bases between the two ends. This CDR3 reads CASSIGRDTNEKLFF. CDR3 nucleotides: TGTGCCAGCAGTATAGGGAGGGATACTAATGAAAAACTGTTTTTT.

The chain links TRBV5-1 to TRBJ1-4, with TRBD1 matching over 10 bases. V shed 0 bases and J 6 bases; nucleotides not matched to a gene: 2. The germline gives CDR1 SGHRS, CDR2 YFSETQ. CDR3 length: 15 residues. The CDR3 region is CASSLEGQGDEKLFF. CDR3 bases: TGCGCCAGCAGCTTGGAAGGACAGGGGGATGAAAAACTGTTTTTT.

The CDR3 sequence is CASSLAGVGQVSAQYF. DNA for the CDR3: TGTGCCAGCAGCTTGGCTGGGGTAGGACAGGTCTCGGCGCAGTACTTC. The V gene is TRBV5-4, the J gene TRBJ2-7, with 7 positions matching TRBD1. V shed 0 bases and J 9 bases; nucleotides not matched to a gene: 15. Germline V gene sequence: CDR1 SGHNT, CDR2 YYREEE (reference sequence). The CDR3 extends over 16 amino acids.

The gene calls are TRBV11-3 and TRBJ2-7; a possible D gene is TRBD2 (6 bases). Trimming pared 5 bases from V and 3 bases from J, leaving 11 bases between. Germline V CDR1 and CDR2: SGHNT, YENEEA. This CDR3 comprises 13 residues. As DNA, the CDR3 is TGTGCCAGCAGCCTGGGACTTGGCTACGAGCAGTACTTC. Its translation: CASSLGLGYEQYF.

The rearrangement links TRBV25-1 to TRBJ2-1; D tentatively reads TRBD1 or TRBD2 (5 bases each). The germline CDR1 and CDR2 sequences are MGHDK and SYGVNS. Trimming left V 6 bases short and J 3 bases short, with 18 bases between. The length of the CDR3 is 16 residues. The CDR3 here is CASSDPRDGNYNEQFF. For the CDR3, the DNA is TGTGCCAGCAGCGATCCACGGGACGGCAACTACAATGAGCAGTTCTTC.